This TCR beta chain was observed in a study of blood T cells in healthy people across ages. Study-wide context: In model experiments, template switching was able to capture about one barcoded beta molecule for every two T cells that were present. Points from the study as a whole: With age, beta diversity per million T cells declined roughly linearly, significantly by about 37.

As concerns this clonotype: Antigen unknown. At one end the junction does not follow the germline gene, possibly because of a read error.

This CDR3 contains 12 residues. Looked up from germline, CDR1 is SNHLY and CDR2 is FYNNEI. Alongside a J-beta primer mix, a sample-barcoded 5' primer served in a second PCR lasting about 6 to 11 cycles. TCRdb independently ran MiXCR on the 5' RACE reads; one entry per CDR3 protein. Here the sample spans 2 million or so distinct CDR3 sequences, approximately 50% being singletons. Peripheral blood samples of about 10 milliliters were drawn from each donor. Total RNA was isolated from each sample in quantities of at least 6 micrograms. The TCR comes from a woman aged 40 to 50 in good health. The chain uses TRBV2 and TRBJ1-1; 7 positions agree with TRBD1. Material for sequencing was blood. The CDR3 region is CASSDRATEAFF. The CDR3 DNA is TGCGCCAGCAGTGACAGGGCAACTGAAGCTTTCTTT. The whole variable domain, filled in from reference TRBV2 and TRBJ1-1, reads EPEVTQTPSHQVTQMGQEVILRCVPISNHLYFYWYRQILGQKVEFLVSFYNNEISEKSEIFDDQFSVERPDGSNFTLKIRSTKLEDSAMYFCASSDRATEAFFGQGTRLTVV.